The entry that follows covers one T cell receptor beta chain sequence. The data were obtained in a study of blood T cell repertoires in COVID-19. In the original analysis: Quantification of nucleated cells was approximated via reference gene primer amplification. The table came from immunoSEQ multiplex PCR; TCRdb's copy has only in-frame clones and leaves some out. The V and J calls and clone size are taken from that table; D and trimming were inferred from the DNA. The repertoire holds around 170,000 clones, with about 87% as singletons. Germline CDR1 SQVTM, CDR2 ANQGSEA. The CDR3 is made up of 14 amino acids. Trimming stripped 7 bases from V and 5 bases from J, with 21 bases between.

This sequence was found in a woman aged 25-40 years with acute or convalescent COVID-19. Sequencing used peripheral blood. V gene TRBV29-1 combines with J gene TRBJ2-7, with a tentative D call TRBD2 (6 bases). Written as DNA, the CDR3 is TGCAGCGCCGGGGGAGGAGGATCAAGCAACGAGCAGTACTTC. This gives the protein CSAGGGGSSNEQYF.